One sample yielded the 28 T cell receptor beta chains listed below, sequenced in a study of blood T cell repertoires in COVID-19. Profiled with immunoSEQ multiplex PCR; TCRdb holds only in-frame clones, not every one. The sample includes roughly 260,000 clones, approximately 86% of them seen just once. The sample comprised peripheral blood. These TCRs come from a man between 35 and 55 years old who had recovered from COVID-19.

The chain employs TRBV12-5 and TRBJ2-7; TRBD1 matches 9 bases. There are 15 residues in the CDR3. J gave up 5 bases and V 6 bases, and 11 bases lay outside the gene matches. Looked up from germline, CDR1 is LGHNT and CDR2 is FRNRAP. The CDR3 loop is CASGLGTGRWHEQYF. The CDR3 DNA sequence: TGTGCTAGTGGCCTAGGGACAGGGAGGTGGCACGAGCAGTACTTC.

The count of this clone is one. The CDR3 region has the DNA TGTGCCAGCAGTGTTCAGGGAGGGGGGCAGTACTTC. This gives the protein CASSVQGGGQYF. The gene calls are TRBV2 and TRBJ2-7; D perhaps matches TRBD2 (7 bases). The CDR3 runs 12 residues. V lost 4 bases to trimming and J lost 9 bases, with 13 bases between them. Germline CDR1 reads SNHLY; CDR2 reads FYNNEI.

The gene calls are TRBV4-1 and TRBJ2-1, with a possible D match to TRBD1 (5 bases). The germline gives CDR1 MGHRA, CDR2 YSYEKL. This CDR3 is built from 16 residues. Trimming left V 0 bases short and J 5 bases short, with 14 bases between. CDR3: CASSQEIARVHNEQFF. The CDR3 nucleotides are TGCGCCAGCAGCCAAGAAATCGCCAGGGTCCACAATGAGCAGTTCTTC.

The J gene is TRBJ2-3, the V gene TRBV12-5; 12 bases align to TRBD2. The germline V gene encodes CDR1 LGHNT and CDR2 FRNRAP. V lost 5 bases and J lost 4; bases outside the gene matches: 10. This CDR3 contains 17 residues. The CDR3 DNA follows: TGTGCTAGTGGTCCTAAACCTAGCGGGAGGGCCCCAGATACGCAGTATTTT. It translates to CASGPKPSGRAPDTQYF.

The rearrangement links TRBV30 to TRBJ2-7; TRBD2 matches at 10 bases. Per the germline V gene, CDR1 is GTSNPN and CDR2 is SVGIG (reference sequence). The J segment lost 5 bases and the V segment lost 0 bases, leaving 7 bases of the junction unmatched. There are 15 residues in the CDR3. The chain's CDR3 is CAWSVMGLAGDEQYF. As DNA, the CDR3 is TGTGCCTGGAGTGTGATGGGGCTAGCGGGAGACGAGCAGTACTTC. Filled out from reference TRBV30 and TRBJ2-7, the complete variable domain reads SQTIHQWPATLVQPVGSPLSLECTVEGTSNPNLYWYRQAAGRGLQLLFYSVGIGQISSEVPQNLSASRPQDRQFILSSKKLLLSDSGFYLCAWSVMGLAGDEQYFGPGTRLTVT.

This sequence joins TRBV11-1 and TRBJ2-1, with TRBD2 matching over 11 bases. Germline lookup yields CDR1 SGHAT and CDR2 FQDESV (reference sequence). The trim removed 4 bases at V and 4 bases at J, leaving 3 bases unmatched. The length of the CDR3 is 15 residues. CDR3 DNA sequence: TGTGCCAGCAGCTCCGGGACTAGCGGATACAATGAGCAGTTCTTC. This codes for CASSSGTSGYNEQFF.

The chain links TRBV5-5 to TRBJ2-5, with 9 bases that match TRBD2. The CDR3 consists of 19 residues. Germline values: CDR1 SGHKS, CDR2 YYEKEE (reference sequence). Trimming took 0 bases from V and 2 from J; bases not matched to a gene: 14. This CDR3 is CASSLEPRRGGPNQETQYF. The CDR3 DNA follows: TGTGCCAGCAGCTTGGAACCCCGGCGGGGGGGACCTAATCAAGAGACCCAGTACTTC.

The chain is built from TRBV5-1 and TRBJ1-6, with D tentatively TRBD1 (6 bases). Germline CDR1 is SGHRS and CDR2 is YFSETQ. The CDR3 has 16 amino acids. Trimming took 4 bases from V and 7 from J, leaving 18 bases between them. The CDR3 DNA sequence: TGCGCCAGCAGCCCCCACCTACAGGGTCGGAATTCACCCCTCCACTTT. Translating it yields CASSPHLQGRNSPLHF.

The CDR3, as DNA: TGTGCCATCAGCGCCGAGACAGTTTATGGCTACACCTTC. It encodes CAISAETVYGYTF. This chain uses TRBV10-3 with TRBJ1-2; perhaps TRBD1 as D (5 bases). Germline assignment: CDR1 ENHRY and CDR2 SYGVKD. This CDR3 has 13 residues. V was trimmed by 6 bases and J by 5 bases, leaving 13 bases between them.

The genes are TRBV2 and TRBJ2-5; 7 bases fit TRBD1. The CDR3 totals 14 residues. The trim removed 10 bases at V and 4 bases at J, leaving 12 bases unmatched. CDR1 SNHLY and CDR2 FYNNEI come from the germline V gene. The CDR3 sequence is CATTSQTGRETQYF. The DNA for the CDR3 is TGTGCCACCACCTCCCAGACAGGGCGAGAGACCCAGTACTTC. Using reference TRBV2 and TRBJ2-5 for the parts outside the CDR3, the full variable domain is EPEVTQTPSHQVTQMGQEVILRCVPISNHLYFYWYRQILGQKVEFLVSFYNNEISEKSEIFDDQFSVERPDGSNFTLKIRSTKLEDSAMYFCATTSQTGRETQYFGPGTRLLVL.

The chain carries TRBV25-1 and TRBJ1-6, with 8 bases that match TRBD1. The J segment lost 7 bases and the V segment lost 5 bases, leaving 4 bases of the junction unmatched. CDR3 length: 14 residues. The germline V gene encodes CDR1 MGHDK and CDR2 SYGVNS. The chain's CDR3 is CASSSTGGNSPLHF. The CDR3 DNA follows: TGTGCCAGCAGTTCTACAGGGGGGAATTCACCCCTCCACTTT.

This sequence joins TRBV5-1 and TRBJ2-1; TRBD1 matches at 7 bases. In germline, CDR1 is SGHRS, CDR2 YFSETQ. Losses at the gene ends were 4 bases for V and 0 bases for J; bases not matched to a gene: 13. The CDR3 has 18 residues. This CDR3 reads CASSPRTGGLSSYNEQFF. As DNA, the CDR3 is TGCGCCAGCAGCCCAAGGACAGGTGGCTTAAGCTCCTACAATGAGCAGTTCTTC.

The J gene is TRBJ2-5, the V gene TRBV3-1 (or the pseudogene TRBV3-2); no firm D call. V dropped 1 base and J dropped 4 bases, with 13 bases sitting between them. Germline V lookup: CDR1 LGHDT, CDR2 YNNKEL (reference sequence). The CDR3 has 15 residues. The CDR3 reads CASSQGFRVGETQYF. CDR3 bases: TGTGCCAGCAGCCAAGGGTTTCGGGTGGGAGAGACCCAGTACTTC.

The chain recombines TRBV24-1 with TRBJ2-7; D ambiguous. Germline V CDR1 and CDR2: KGHDR, SFDVKD. CDR3 length equals 13 residues. Trimming took 1 base from V and 9 from J, leaving 12 bases between them. The CDR3 here is CATSDFLYRVQYF. The CDR3 DNA reads as TGTGCCACCAGTGATTTTTTATACCGGGTGCAGTACTTC.

The V gene is TRBV28, the J gene TRBJ2-7; D perhaps matches TRBD1 (5 bases). Trimming pared 2 bases from V and 2 bases from J, leaving 13 bases between. Germline-derived CDR1 and CDR2 are MDHEN and SYDVKM. This CDR3 spans 15 amino acids. The CDR3 protein is CASSLRGSTPYEQYF. CDR3 coding DNA: TGTGCCAGCAGTTTAAGGGGCTCCACCCCCTACGAGCAGTACTTC.

This clone is a singleton in its sample. The chain has TRBV5-5 and TRBJ2-7, with a weak D call TRBD1 (5 bases). V was trimmed by 0 bases and J by 3 bases, leaving 10 bases between them. Germline CDR1 reads SGHKS; CDR2 reads YYEKEE (reference sequence). This CDR3 has 14 residues. For the CDR3, the DNA is TGTGCCAGCAGCTTGGAGCCAGGGAACTACGAGCAGTACTTC. As protein: CASSLEPGNYEQYF.

This chain joins TRBV11-2 and TRBJ1-3; D is possibly TRBD1 (5 bases). V lost 10 bases to trimming and J lost 0 bases, with 10 bases between them. This CDR3 is 13 amino acids long. CDR1 and CDR2 (germline): SGHAT, FQNNGV. The CDR3 DNA reads TGTGCCACAGGGATAAGCTCTGGAAACACCATATATTTT. Protein sequence: CATGISSGNTIYF.

This clone showed up just once. This sequence joins TRBV7-9 and TRBJ2-1, with 8 bases lining up with TRBD2. The CDR3 length is 17 residues. Trimming removed 2 bases from V and 7 bases from J; junction bases left unmatched: 13. Germline V gene data show CDR1 as SEHNR and CDR2 as FQNEAQ (reference sequence). CDR3 coding DNA: TGTGCCAGCAGCTTAATCCCCTTAGGTAGCGGGGTAAATGAGCAGTTCTTC. It codes for CASSLIPLGSGVNEQFF.

The rearrangement links TRBV10-1 to TRBJ2-7; 9 positions match TRBD1. This CDR3 region has 14 residues. Germline CDR1 reads WNHNN; CDR2 reads SYGVQD (reference sequence). The junction had 4 bases not matched to a gene; V was cut back by 4 bases and J by 3 bases. The CDR3 DNA sequence: TGCGCCAGCAGTGGGACAGGGGTCAGCTACGAGCAGTACTTC. Translated: CASSGTGVSYEQYF.

This clone was recorded only once. The rearrangement links TRBV7-9 to TRBJ1-4, with 8 bases identical to TRBD1. J gave up 0 bases and V 5 bases, and 8 bases lay outside the gene matches. Germline CDR1 reads SEHNR; CDR2 reads FQNEAQ (reference sequence). The CDR3 totals 17 residues. This CDR3 reads CASSTRQGISTNEKLFF. CDR3 in DNA: TGTGCCAGCAGCACGAGACAGGGGATCTCAACTAATGAAAAACTGTTTTTT.

The chain couples TRBV5-1 to TRBJ1-2, with 7 bases fitting TRBD1. Germline V lookup: CDR1 SGHRS, CDR2 YFSETQ. The CDR3 spans 15 residues. The J segment lost 4 bases and the V segment lost 3 bases, leaving 9 bases of the junction unmatched. In DNA, the CDR3 is TGCGCCAGCAGCTCGACAGGGTCCTCCAGCTATGGCTACACCTTC. It codes for CASSSTGSSSYGYTF.

This chain connects TRBV10-3 to TRBJ2-3, with 16 bases identical to TRBD2. After removal of 0 bases from V and 4 bases from J, the junction contained 4 bases not matched to a gene. The CDR3 contains 18 residues. Germline lookup yields CDR1 ENHRY and CDR2 SYGVKD. The CDR3: CAISESGTSGRAADTQYF. In DNA form, the CDR3 reads TGTGCCATCAGTGAGTCGGGGACTAGCGGGAGGGCCGCAGATACGCAGTATTTT.

V gene TRBV7-6 combines with J gene TRBJ2-3; TRBD1 is a possible D gene (6 bases). The CDR3 sequence is 15 residues long. The germline V and J ends were trimmed by 5 bases and 4 bases, with 16 bases remaining between them. Germline CDR1 is SGHVS and CDR2 is FNYEAQ. The CDR3, as DNA: TGTGCCAGCAGCCGGCAGTGGGGGCGGGCAGATACGCAGTATTTT. It encodes CASSRQWGRADTQYF. The full variable domain, completed using reference TRBV7-6 and TRBJ2-3, is GAGVSQSPRYKVTKRGQDVALRCDPISGHVSLYWYRQALGQGPEFLTYFNYEAQQDKSGLPNDRFSAERPEGSISTLTIQRTEQRDSAMYRCASSRQWGRADTQYFGPGTRLTVL.

This sequence joins TRBV9 and TRBJ1-6, with 7 bases aligning to TRBD1. V gave up 4 bases and J gave up 4 bases; unmatched junction bases: 5. The CDR3 length is 15 residues. CDR1 and CDR2 from the germline V gene are SGDLS and YYNGEE. The CDR3 nucleotides read TGTGCCAGCAGCAGTCGGGACAGATATAATTCACCCCTCCACTTT. Residues: CASSSRDRYNSPLHF. Combining the CDR3 with reference TRBV9 and TRBJ1-6 gives the whole variable domain DSGVTQTPKHLITATGQRVTLRCSPRSGDLSVYWYQQSLDQGLQFLIQYYNGEERAKGNILERFSAQQFPDLHSELNLSSLELGDSALYFCASSSRDRYNSPLHFGNGTRLTVT.

This chain uses TRBV18 with TRBJ1-2; a possible D gene is TRBD1 (5 bases). Germline CDR1 reads KGHSH; CDR2 reads LQKENI. The CDR3 extends over 14 amino acids. Trimming took 8 bases from V and 1 from J, leaving 14 bases between them. CDR3 sequence reads: CASAAGGFNYGYTF. CDR3 nucleotide sequence: TGTGCCAGCGCCGCCGGGGGGTTTAACTATGGCTACACCTTC.

The chain recombines TRBV7-9 with TRBJ2-5; D uncertain. This CDR3 is 14 amino acids long. V was pared by 3 bases and J by 4 bases, with 12 bases between. Per the germline V gene, CDR1 is SEHNR and CDR2 is FQNEAQ (reference sequence). Written as DNA, the CDR3 is TGTGCCAGCAGCTTGCCGGCTAGTGGAGAGACCCAGTACTTC. Amino acids: CASSLPASGETQYF. The full variable domain, rest sourced from reference TRBV7-9 and TRBJ2-5, is DTGVSQNPRHKITKRGQNVTFRCDPISEHNRLYWYRQTLGQGPEFLTYFQNEAQLEKSRLLSDRFSAERPKGSFSTLEIQRTEQGDSAMYLCASSLPASGETQYFGPGTRLLVL.

Written as DNA, the CDR3 is TGTGCCAGCAGCCAAGATAGAAATGAGCAGTTCTTC. The encoded protein is CASSQDRNEQFF. V gene TRBV14 combines with J gene TRBJ2-1; the D is unclear. Germline CDR1 is SGHDN and CDR2 is FVKESK. The CDR3 has 12 amino acids. Deletions cut 0 bases from V and 7 bases from J, with 4 bases between.

The chain has TRBV6-5 and TRBJ1-6; D is unresolved. Germline V gene data show CDR1 as MNHEY and CDR2 as SVGAGI. CDR3 length: 13 residues. V was cut by 6 bases and J by 6 bases, with 9 bases left in between. The CDR3, as DNA: TGTGCCAGCAGAGAGGGTTCTAATTCACCCCTCCACTTT. Translated: CASREGSNSPLHF.